The 27 T cell receptor beta chains below come from one sample, sequenced in a study of shared clonotypes between healthy human individuals. Sequenced by immunoSEQ multiplex PCR; TCRdb stores in-frame clones only, minus some. Among hundreds of thousands of clones listed, around 77% were seen once. The sequencing input was PBMCs. The source is a woman aged 40-49 years in good health. Some clones in this sample may be carry-over from other donors' samples.

This chain connects TRBV15 to TRBJ2-5; D unresolved. This CDR3 region has 13 residues. Germline CDR1 LNHNV, CDR2 YYDKDF (reference sequence). V lost 2 bases and J 5 bases, leaving 9 bases between the germline ends. The CDR3 sequence: CATSRSLGETQYF. DNA of the CDR3: TGTGCCACCAGCAGAAGCCTGGGGGAGACCCAGTACTTC.

The chain uses TRBV5-1 and TRBJ1-3, with D unresolved. This CDR3 is built from 12 residues. V was shortened by 5 bases and J by 4 bases, with 7 bases between the two germline ends. Germline CDR1 and CDR2: SGHRS and YFSETQ. CDR3 region: CASRGEGNTIYF. Here the CDR3 DNA reads TGCGCCAGCAGAGGAGAAGGAAACACCATATATTTT.

This clone came up a few times. The rearrangement uses TRBV19 and TRBJ2-6; D gene unclear. CDR3 length equals 16 residues. Trimming removed 5 bases at V and 0 bases at J, with 11 bases between. The germline V gene encodes CDR1 LNHDA and CDR2 SQIVND (reference sequence). CDR3 region: CASSPRTASGANVLTF. The CDR3 DNA reads TGTGCCAGTAGTCCGCGGACGGCCTCTGGGGCCAACGTCCTGACTTTC.

As to this clone: A much larger clonotype is one base distant, so this may be a read error. This rearrangement joins TRBV4-1 to TRBJ1-2, with no clear D. CDR3 length equals 14 residues. Trimming pared 2 bases from V and 6 bases from J, leaving 13 bases between. CDR1 is MGHRA and CDR2 is YSYEKL in the germline V gene. The CDR3 loop is CASSQQKEGHGYTF. For the CDR3, the DNA is TGCGCCAGCAGCCAACAGAAGGAAGGCCATGGCTACACCTTC.

The V and J genes are TRBV7-2 and TRBJ1-5; no reliable D call. Germline V lookup: CDR1 SGHTA, CDR2 FQGNSA. Trimming shortened V by 3 bases and J by 3 bases, and 6 bases separated the two germline ends. This CDR3 has 13 residues. The CDR3 here is CASSFGNNQPQHF. CDR3 DNA sequence: TGTGCCAGCAGCTTCGGCAACAATCAGCCCCAGCATTTT. Drawing the rest from reference TRBV7-2 and TRBJ1-5, the complete variable domain is GAGVSQSPSNKVTEKGKDVELRCDPISGHTALYWYRQSLGQGLEFLIYFQGNSAPDKSGLPSDRFSAERTGGSVSTLTIQRTQQEDSAVYLCASSFGNNQPQHFGDGTRLSIL.

This clone was observed a single time. A far larger clone is one base from this, pointing to a likely read error. The sample carries other DNA sequences with the same CDR3. V and J are TRBV2 and TRBJ1-5, with 9 bases matching TRBD1. In germline, CDR1 is SNHLY, CDR2 FYNNEI. This CDR3 is built from 14 residues. CDR3 amino acids: CASSSDRGIQPQHF. CDR3 DNA: TGCGCCAGCAGTTCTGACAGGGGGATTCAGCCCCAGCATTTT.

The rearrangement joins TRBV2 to TRBJ2-4, with D maybe TRBD2 (6 bases). This CDR3 is 15 amino acids long. In germline, CDR1 is SNHLY, CDR2 FYNNEI. V lost 5 bases and J 2 bases, leaving 13 bases between the germline ends. The CDR3 loop reads CASSPGTFTKNIQYF. CDR3 bases: TGTGCCAGCAGTCCCGGGACTTTCACCAAAAACATTCAGTACTTC. Variable domain in full (rest from reference TRBV2 and TRBJ2-4): EPEVTQTPSHQVTQMGQEVILRCVPISNHLYFYWYRQILGQKVEFLVSFYNNEISEKSEIFDDQFSVERPDGSNFTLKIRSTKLEDSAMYFCASSPGTFTKNIQYFGAGTRLSVL.

The V and J genes are TRBV13 and TRBJ2-2, with D tentatively TRBD2 (7 bases). Trimming left V 2 bases short and J 4 bases short, with 20 bases between. Per germline, CDR1 PRHDT and CDR2 FYEKMQ (reference sequence). The CDR3 totals 18 residues. Here the CDR3 reads CASSLSVGGGWGTGELFF. The CDR3 DNA sequence: TGTGCCAGCAGCTTAAGTGTCGGCGGGGGCTGGGGCACCGGGGAGCTGTTTTTT.

This clone was seen a single time. This chain uses TRBV29-1 with TRBJ2-7, with 9 positions matching TRBD1. V trimming: 6 bases; J trimming: 6 bases; junction bases outside the gene matches: 6. CDR1 is SQVTM, CDR2 ANQGSEA, per germline. The CDR3 length is 12 residues. CDR3: CSVGQGLGEQYF. Written as DNA, the CDR3 is TGCAGCGTGGGACAGGGATTAGGCGAGCAGTACTTC.

V and J are TRBV6-6 and TRBJ1-2, with 8 bases matching TRBD1. The CDR3 totals 16 residues. J lost 6 bases, V lost 0 bases, and 9 bases had no gene match. Looked up from germline, CDR1 is MNHNY and CDR2 is SVGAGI (reference sequence). CDR3 in amino acids: CASSYSHTTGANGYTF. The CDR3 region has the DNA TGTGCCAGCAGTTACTCTCATACGACAGGGGCGAATGGCTACACCTTC.

V usage is TRBV5-4 and J usage is TRBJ2-5; no clear D gene. CDR3 length equals 14 residues. V was pared by 5 bases and J by 4 bases, with 15 bases between. Germline CDR1 and CDR2: SGHNT and YYREEE (reference sequence). The CDR3 region has the DNA TGTGCCAGCAGTCGGGCGATAGAGGCAGAGACCCAGTACTTC. As protein: CASSRAIEAETQYF.

This chain uses TRBV5-1 with TRBJ2-3; D possibly corresponds to TRBD1 (5 bases). Germline loops: CDR1 SGHRS, CDR2 YFSETQ. Trimming took off 1 base at V and 0 bases at J, with 12 bases between the two ends. The CDR3 loop spans 16 amino acids. Written as DNA, the CDR3 is TGCGCCAGCAGCTTGACAGGATTCCCTAGCACAGATACGCAGTATTTT. Amino acids: CASSLTGFPSTDTQYF. The variable domain in full, completed from reference TRBV5-1 and TRBJ2-3, reads KAGVTQTPRYLIKTRGQQVTLSCSPISGHRSVSWYQQTPGQGLQFLFEYFSETQRNKGNFPGRFSGRQFSNSRSEMNVSTLELGDSALYLCASSLTGFPSTDTQYFGPGTRLTVL.

Concerning this clone itself: A far larger clone lies a single base away; this is likely a read error. The gene calls are TRBV6-7 and TRBJ1-3, with 7 bases aligning to TRBD1. TRBV6-7 is an ORF; its function is uncertain. CDR3 length equals 16 residues. CDR3: CASSYSDRRSGSTIYF. CDR3 bases: TGTGCCAGCAGTTACTCGGACAGGCGCTCTGGAAGCACCATATATTTT.

CDR3 amino acids: CAWSVGYEQYF. The CDR3 region has the DNA TGTGCCTGGAGTGTAGGGTACGAGCAGTACTTC. This chain uses TRBV30 with TRBJ2-5, with unresolved D. The J call is doubtful: the DNA matches TRBJ2-7 better. The CDR3 covers 11 residues. Germline V gene lookup returns CDR1 GTSNPN and CDR2 SVGIG (reference sequence).

V gene TRBV6-5 combines with J gene TRBJ2-2; possibly TRBD1 or TRBD2 for D (5 bases each). The CDR3 spans 14 residues. The germline gives CDR1 MNHEY, CDR2 SVGAGI. The V end was cut by 5 bases, the J end by 5 bases, with 12 bases between. The CDR3 spells CASSSGGETGELFF. The CDR3 bases are TGTGCCAGCAGTAGTGGGGGAGAAACCGGGGAGCTGTTTTTT.

This clone was detected once. The chain carries TRBV11-3 and TRBJ2-1; no firm D call. Deletions cut 6 bases from V and 0 bases from J, with 15 bases between. Germline V lookup: CDR1 SGHNT, CDR2 YENEEA. The length of the CDR3 is 16 residues. The CDR3 DNA follows: TGTGCCAGCAGATCCCCCAGGAAAAGCTCCTACAATGAGCAGTTCTTC. This gives the protein CASRSPRKSSYNEQFF.

Remarks on this clone: The likely explanation is a read error, given a far larger clone one base away. The CDR3 nucleotides are TGCGCCAGCAGCTCGACAGCAAACTATGGCTACACCTTC. Translation gives CASSSTANYGYTF. The rearrangement uses TRBV4-3 and TRBJ1-2; maybe TRBD1 (5 bases). Germline V gene lookup returns CDR1 LGHNA and CDR2 YSLEER. The CDR3 extends over 13 amino acids. V was cut by 5 bases and J by 2 bases, with 9 bases left in between.

The rearrangement joins TRBV28 to TRBJ2-3; TRBD2 matches 7 bases. In germline, CDR1 is MDHEN, CDR2 SYDVKM. CDR3 length: 16 amino acids. V lost 2 bases, J lost 5 bases, and 10 bases stayed unmatched. CDR3 protein: CASSLRSGVLLDTQYF. In DNA, the CDR3 is TGTGCCAGCAGTTTACGGAGCGGGGTCCTGTTAGATACGCAGTATTTT.

The chain has TRBV29-1 and TRBJ2-6; D possibly corresponds to TRBD1 (6 bases). Trimming shortened V by 4 bases and J by 2 bases, and 9 bases separated the two germline ends. The CDR3 totals 14 residues. Germline lookup yields CDR1 SQVTM and CDR2 ANQGSEA. This CDR3 is CSVGGGTGANVLTF. The CDR3 coding sequence is TGCAGCGTTGGAGGGGGAACTGGGGCCAACGTCCTGACTTTC. Complete variable domain (other parts from reference TRBV29-1 and TRBJ2-6): SAVISQKPSRDICQRGTSLTIQCQVDSQVTMMFWYRQQPGQSLTLIATANQGSEATYESGFVIDKFPISRPNLTFSTLTVSNMSPEDSSIYLCSVGGGTGANVLTFGAGSRLTVL.

Concerning this clone: This probably arose from a read error, given a far larger clone one base away. The V gene is TRBV7-8, the J gene TRBJ1-4; D is unresolved. Germline V gene sequence: CDR1 SGHVS, CDR2 FQNEAQ. Deletions cut 4 bases from V and 10 bases from J, with 13 bases between. This CDR3 region has 13 residues. Written as DNA, the CDR3 is TGTGCCAGCAGCTCCACACTCGGAGGAAAACTGTTTTTT. It encodes CASSSTLGGKLFF. Full variable domain (rest looked up from reference TRBV7-8 and TRBJ1-4): GAGVSQSPRYKVAKRGQDVALRCDPISGHVSLFWYQQALGQGPEFLTYFQNEAQLDKSGLPSDRFFAERPEGSVSTLKIQRTQQEDSAVYLCASSSTLGGKLFFGSGTQLSVL.

The CDR3 sequence: CASSSTTGTGTINYGYTF. As DNA, the CDR3 is TGTGCCAGCAGTTCAACGACCGGGACAGGGACCATTAACTATGGCTACACCTTC. This rearrangement joins TRBV27 to TRBJ1-2, with 9 bases matching TRBD1. CDR3 size: 18 residues. CDR1 and CDR2 (germline): MNHEY, SMNVEV (reference sequence). V trimming: 4 bases; J trimming: 1 base; junction bases outside the gene matches: 13.

The chain combines TRBV10-2 with TRBJ2-1; 7 positions match TRBD1. The V and J ends lost 2 bases and 7 bases, in that order; junction bases with no gene match: 2. The CDR3 sequence is 13 residues long. The V gene's germline CDR1 is WSHSY and CDR2 SAAADI. CDR3 nucleotide sequence: TGCGCCAGCAGTGAGCAGACAGGGAATGAGCAGTTCTTC. This encodes CASSEQTGNEQFF.

The chain recombines TRBV5-4 with TRBJ2-5; 8 bases align to TRBD2. The ends lost 5 bases at V and 5 bases at J; junction bases unmatched: 2. The germline CDR1 and CDR2 sequences are SGHNT and YYREEE (reference sequence). CDR3 length: 12 residues. In DNA form, the CDR3 reads TGTGCCAGCAGTCGGGAGGGGGAGACCCAGTACTTC. This sequence encodes CASSREGETQYF. Using reference TRBV5-4 and TRBJ2-5 for the parts outside the CDR3, the full variable domain is ETGVTQSPTHLIKTRGQQVTLRCSSQSGHNTVSWYQQALGQGPQFIFQYYREEENGRGNFPPRFSGLQFPNYSSELNVNALELDDSALYLCASSREGETQYFGPGTRLLVL.

The chain employs TRBV15 and TRBJ2-2; no reliable D call. Germline-derived CDR1 and CDR2 are LNHNV and YYDKDF (reference sequence). The CDR3 is 15 amino acids. The V end lost 0 bases, the J end lost 7 bases, and 12 bases lay between the germline ends. CDR3 protein: CATSRDIRVGGELFF. The CDR3 DNA follows: TGTGCCACCAGCAGAGATATTCGGGTTGGCGGGGAGCTGTTTTTT.

This chain joins TRBV5-1 and TRBJ1-5; D unresolved. V lost 1 base, J lost 4 bases, and 9 bases lay in between. The germline gives CDR1 SGHRS, CDR2 YFSETQ. This CDR3 is 14 amino acids long. For the CDR3, the DNA is TGCGCCAGCAGCTTGTCGGGCGCGAATCAGCCCCAGCATTTT. It encodes CASSLSGANQPQHF.

A word on this clone: It may be a read error: a sequence one base away is much more abundant. The sample has other DNA sequences that encode this CDR3 too. This rearrangement joins TRBV5-1 to TRBJ1-1; a weak D match, TRBD1 (6 bases). The CDR3 has 17 amino acids. Trimming cost V 4 bases and J 3 bases, with 22 bases left between them. From germline, CDR1 is SGHRS and CDR2 YFSETQ. CDR3 DNA: TGCGCCAGCAGCACGGGACAAGGGAAGGGAGGGGACACTGAAGCTTTCTTT. Amino acids: CASSTGQGKGGDTEAFF.

Regarding this clone: This may arise from a read error, as a much more abundant clone is one base away. J is TRBJ1-4 and V is TRBV4-1, with TRBD1 matching 8 bases. The CDR3 is made up of 16 amino acids. The junction had 10 bases not matched to a gene; V was cut back by 4 bases and J by 6 bases. Looked up from germline, CDR1 is MGHRA and CDR2 is YSYEKL. CDR3 loop: CASSPEGDRLDEKLFF. CDR3 DNA: TGCGCCAGCAGCCCCGAGGGGGACAGGTTGGATGAAAAACTGTTTTTT.